What follows describes a single T cell receptor beta chain. CDR3 size: 14 residues. CDR1 and CDR2 (germline): LNHDA, SQIVND (reference sequence). V was pared by 5 bases and J by 1 base, with 11 bases between. As handled by the study authors: It was from reference gene primer amplification that nucleated cell counts were estimated. Profiled with immunoSEQ multiplex PCR; TCRdb holds only in-frame clones, not every one. The V and J calls and the clone size are those of that table, but D and trimming were determined from the DNA. The data hold about 280,000 clones, with almost 90% observed a single time. The data were obtained in a study of blood T cell repertoires in COVID-19. The wider study: Collection of acute and convalescent COVID-19 samples took place in the United States, Italy and Spain. From T cells, B-cell-depleted T cells, or PBMCs came the material, which was cDNA or gDNA.

Patients at the Seattle site were enrolled during active infection and followed longitudinally. This chain joins TRBV19 and TRBJ1-1; D gene unclear. Sample: peripheral blood. The sequence was collected from a woman aged 30 to 39 with COVID-19, enrolled during active disease. The CDR3 DNA reads as TGTGCCAGTAGTCCTCTTCCCCCGAACACTGAAGCTTTCTTT. Its protein is CASSPLPPNTEAFF.